A single sample gave rise to the 18 T cell receptor beta chains below, sequenced in a study of T cells expressing NK-cell markers. TCRdb reprocessed the 5' RACE reads, keeping one entry per CDR3 protein, no DNA. The sample holds around 550,000 distinct CDR3 sequences. Sequenced material: blood T cells: a sorted CD56 or NKG2C T cell subset, CD4+ or CD8+ T cells, or bulk PBMC T cells (not recorded which). These receptors came from a man younger than 30 in good health.

The CDR3 loop is CAWSVGGRRENEQFF. The chain employs TRBV30 and TRBJ2-1; checking the TCRdb D call of TRBD2 is not possible without DNA. The CDR3 length is 15 residues. CDR1 is GTSNPN and CDR2 is SVGIG in the germline V gene (reference sequence). The full variable domain, completed using reference TRBV30 and TRBJ2-1, is SQTIHQWPATLVQPVGSPLSLECTVEGTSNPNLYWYRQAAGRGLQLLFYSVGIGQISSEVPQNLSASRPQDRQFILSSKKLLLSDSGFYLCAWSVGGRRENEQFFGPGTRLTVL.

The V call is TRBV28, the J call TRBJ2-3; the TRBD2 assignment by TCRdb is unverifiable without DNA. The CDR3 spans 17 residues. In germline, CDR1 is MDHEN, CDR2 SYDVKM. The CDR3 region is CASSLRGRVQRTDTQYF.

The chain couples TRBV6-5 to TRBJ1-5; the D gene TCRdb calls, TRBD1, cannot be checked with no DNA. This CDR3 contains 14 residues. Germline assignment: CDR1 MNHEY and CDR2 SVGAGI. This CDR3 is CASSYSQGFQPQHF.

This chain connects TRBV7-9 to TRBJ1-1; the D call from TCRdb, TRBD1, cannot be confirmed without DNA. In germline, CDR1 is SEHNR, CDR2 FQNEAQ (reference sequence). The CDR3 consists of 14 residues. The CDR3 sequence is CASSLVPPGTGAFF.

This chain connects TRBV12-3 or TRBV12-4 to TRBJ2-2; TCRdb's D gene call, TRBD1, goes unchecked for lack of DNA. CDR3 length: 15 residues. This CDR3 reads CASRRQGSYTGELFF.

This chain links TRBV4-1 with TRBJ2-4; TCRdb designates TRBD2, a call that cannot be tested without DNA. The CDR3 consists of 15 residues. From germline, CDR1 is MGHRA and CDR2 YSYEKL. CDR3 amino acids: CASSHLQGLENIQYF.

This chain connects TRBV15 to TRBJ2-3; the TRBD2 assignment by TCRdb is unverifiable without DNA. This CDR3 comprises 16 residues. Germline V gene sequence: CDR1 LNHNV, CDR2 YYDKDF (reference sequence). The CDR3 protein is CATSRLTSGPTDTQYF. The complete variable domain, with remaining parts taken from reference TRBV15 and TRBJ2-3, reads DAMVIQNPRYQVTQFGKPVTLSCSQTLNHNVMYWYQQKSSQAPKLLFHYYDKDFNNEADTPDNFQSRRPNTSFCFLDIRSPGLGDTAMYLCATSRLTSGPTDTQYFGPGTRLTVL.

The chain carries TRBV7-6 and TRBJ2-3. The CDR3 has 12 residues. Germline V CDR1 and CDR2: SGHVS, FNYEAQ. The CDR3 here is CASSSSLYTQYF.

The chain has TRBV28 and TRBJ2-1. Looked up from germline, CDR1 is MDHEN and CDR2 is SYDVKM. This CDR3 spans 12 amino acids. CDR3 residues: CASSTSKTVQFF. The full variable domain, with the rest looked up from reference TRBV28 and TRBJ2-1, is DVKVTQSSRYLVKRTGEKVFLECVQDMDHENMFWYRQDPGLGLRLIYFSYDVKMKEKGDIPEGYSVSREKKERFSLILESASTNQTSMYLCASSTSKTVQFFGPGTRLTVL.

The V and J genes are TRBV12-3 or TRBV12-4 and TRBJ1-5. This CDR3 spans 15 amino acids. The CDR3 sequence is CASSLAEGLGQPQHF.

The chain uses TRBV5-1 and TRBJ2-5; TCRdb proposes TRBD1, but this gene call is untestable without DNA. CDR3 length: 17 residues. Germline CDR1 and CDR2: SGHRS and YFSETQ. The CDR3 is CASSLEYRDRDQETQYF.

The chain is built from TRBV20-1 and TRBJ1-4; there is no DNA to check the TCRdb D call of TRBD1. The CDR3 spans 14 residues. Germline V gene lookup returns CDR1 DFQATT and CDR2 SNEGSKA (reference sequence). The CDR3 here is CSARKTGGREKLFF.

The CDR3: CASGDDSYEQYF. The chain joins TRBV7-8 to TRBJ2-7; TCRdb's D gene call, TRBD1, goes unchecked for lack of DNA. The CDR3 is 12 residues long. CDR1 is SGHVS and CDR2 is FQNEAQ in the germline V gene. The whole variable domain, filled in from reference TRBV7-8 and TRBJ2-7, reads GAGVSQSPRYKVAKRGQDVALRCDPISGHVSLFWYQQALGQGPEFLTYFQNEAQLDKSGLPSDRFFAERPEGSVSTLKIQRTQQEDSAVYLCASGDDSYEQYFGPGTRLTVT.

This sequence joins TRBV12-3 or TRBV12-4 and TRBJ1-1; no DNA is available, so the TRBD1 call from TCRdb remains unchecked. There are 16 residues in the CDR3. The CDR3 here is CASSSYPGDMNTEAFF.

The rearrangement uses TRBV7-6 and TRBJ2-2; no DNA is available, so the TRBD1 call from TCRdb remains unchecked. The CDR3 contains 18 residues. Germline V gives CDR1 SGHVS, CDR2 FNYEAQ. CDR3: CASSLVLGRGRDTGELFF.

The J gene is TRBJ2-1, the V gene TRBV29-1; TCRdb reports TRBD1, a call that lacks DNA to check it against. Germline lookup yields CDR1 SQVTM and CDR2 ANQGSEA. The CDR3 covers 14 residues. CDR3 sequence reads: CSVETAGEGNEQFF.

The chain uses TRBV4-3 and TRBJ2-7; TCRdb's D gene call, TRBD1, goes unchecked for lack of DNA. Germline V lookup: CDR1 LGHNA, CDR2 YSLEER. CDR3 size: 16 residues. The CDR3 spells CASSQGTGAKVEEQYF.

This chain links TRBV11-3 with TRBJ2-1; TCRdb proposes TRBD2, but this gene call is untestable without DNA. Germline CDR1 reads SGHNT; CDR2 reads YENEEA. This CDR3 spans 14 amino acids. The CDR3 protein is CASSLPGSRDEQFF.